A single sample gave rise to the 10 T cell receptor beta chains below, sequenced in a study of regulatory T cells in long-lasting Graves disease. Relying on iRepertoire HTBI primers and Arm-PCR of CDR3 regions, the team built TCR beta libraries. Each CDR3 protein gets one entry after TCRdb re-called the multiplex PCR reads with MiXCR. The repertoire holds 520,000 or so distinct CDR3 sequences, with 12% as singletons. Time point defined: newly diagnosed GD, antithyroid drugs for less than 3 months. Extracted RNA from PBMCs served as the source of the TCR library. These data were also filed under a second study, of T cells in Graves' hyperthyroidism and ophthalmopathy.

Source: peripheral blood mononuclear cells (PBMCs), taken at new diagnosis, from a patient treated with antithyroid drugs. Receptors originate from a woman younger than 45 with Graves disease.

The rearrangement links TRBV27 to TRBJ1-4, with D uncertain. The germline V gene has CDR1 MNHEY and CDR2 SMNVEV (reference sequence). The V and J ends lost 5 bases and 4 bases respectively, with 20 bases between them. The CDR3 is made up of 17 amino acids. CDR3 nucleotides: TGTGCCAGCAGTCGCACCCTAAGGGCCCGTCATAATGAAAAACTGTTTTTT. Its translation: CASSRTLRARHNEKLFF. Using reference TRBV27 and TRBJ1-4 for the parts outside the CDR3, the full variable domain is EAQVTQNPRYLITVTGKKLTVTCSQNMNHEYMSWYRQDPGLGLRQIYYSMNVEVTDKGDVPEGYKVSRKEKRNFPLILESPSPNQTSLYFCASSRTLRARHNEKLFFGSGTQLSVL.

Ten or more counts support this clonotype. The gene calls are TRBV12-3 or TRBV12-4 and TRBJ2-1, with a weak D call TRBD2 (6 bases). The CDR3 totals 15 residues. Trimming stripped 5 bases from V and 9 bases from J, with 20 bases between. The CDR3 sequence is CASSALGGFSSEQFF. In DNA form, the CDR3 reads TGTGCCAGCAGTGCCTTGGGGGGATTTAGTTCTGAGCAGTTCTTC.

In regard to this clonotype: This may be a read error, as it is one base from a much larger clone. The chain joins TRBV2 to TRBJ1-6, with D uncertain. The CDR3 covers 12 residues. Germline lookup yields CDR1 SNHLY and CDR2 FYNNEI. This CDR3 reads CANSDMDLPPHF. For the CDR3, the DNA is TGTGCCAACAGTGATATGGATTTACCCCCCCACTTT.

This clonotype was recorded a few times. This chain joins TRBV3-1 and TRBJ1-5, with D possibly being TRBD1 (6 bases). V shed 2 bases and J shed 2 bases, with 16 bases lying between them. This CDR3 contains 17 residues. Germline values: CDR1 LGHDT, CDR2 YNNKEL (reference sequence). This chain's CDR3 is CASSQTWGAQGNQPQHF. In DNA, the CDR3 is TGTGCCAGCAGCCAAACTTGGGGGGCACAAGGCAATCAGCCCCAGCATTTT.

There are a few counts of this clonotype. This chain uses TRBV24-1 with TRBJ1-5; 8 positions agree with TRBD1. This CDR3 is 15 amino acids long. Trimming took 3 bases from V and 5 from J; bases not matched to a gene: 5. In germline, CDR1 is KGHDR, CDR2 SFDVKD. The CDR3: CATSDQGASDQPQHF. CDR3 sequence (DNA): TGTGCCACCAGTGATCAGGGGGCGAGCGATCAGCCCCAGCATTTT.

The table lists this clonotype with many counts. The J gene is TRBJ2-1, the V gene TRBV2; D ambiguous. Trimming left V 6 bases short and J 1 base short, with 13 bases between. The germline V gene encodes CDR1 SNHLY and CDR2 FYNNEI. The CDR3 is made up of 15 amino acids. CDR3 sequence: CASSASRSSYNEQFF. The CDR3 DNA is TGTGCCAGCAGCGCATCCAGGAGTTCCTACAATGAGCAGTTCTTC.

This clonotype showed up just a few times. Given the absence of the conserved phenylalanine or tryptophan at the CDR3 end, a read error is likely. The chain uses TRBV29-1 and TRBJ1-1; no definite D call. Trimming took 4 bases from V and 4 from J, leaving 13 bases between them. CDR1 and CDR2 (germline): SQVTM, ANQGSEA. This CDR3 region has 13 residues. This CDR3 is CSVAVGVGTEAFL. The CDR3 nucleotides read TGCAGCGTTGCGGTCGGGGTGGGCACTGAAGCTTTCCTT.

This clonotype has only a few counts. Because it lacks the conserved phenylalanine or tryptophan at the end, this CDR3 is likely a read error. The rearrangement joins TRBV5-6 to TRBJ1-5; D not resolved. Germline CDR1 SGHDT, CDR2 YYEEEE. This CDR3 has 13 residues. V lost 1 base and J 0 bases, leaving 2 bases between the germline ends. CDR3 residues: CASSLHSNQPQHS. The CDR3 DNA sequence: TGTGCCAGCAGCTTGCATAGCAATCAGCCCCAGCATTCT.

This clonotype was seen ten or more times. The chain recombines TRBV3-1 with TRBJ1-2; D is uncertain. Germline CDR1 LGHDT, CDR2 YNNKEL (reference sequence). Deletions cut 4 bases from V and 0 bases from J, with 9 bases between. The CDR3 sequence is 14 residues long. CDR3 amino acids: CASSRLSANYGYTF. The CDR3 nucleotides are TGTGCCAGCAGCCGTCTGTCCGCTAACTATGGCTACACCTTC.

The chain couples TRBV12-3 or TRBV12-4 to TRBJ1-1; 9 bases fit TRBD1. The CDR3 totals 15 residues. V trimming: 5 bases; J trimming: 2 bases; junction bases outside the gene matches: 6. The CDR3 DNA is TGTGCCAGCAGTGGTGGGACAGGGATTAACACTGAAGCTTTCTTT. This translates into CASSGGTGINTEAFF.